The 13 T cell receptor beta chains presented below share a single source sample, sequenced in a study of blood T cell repertoires in COVID-19. TCRdb's copy holds only in-frame clones and misses some; the assay was immunoSEQ multiplex PCR. The table lists about 120,000 clones, over 80% of them singletons. Sequencing used peripheral blood. The origin of the receptors is a man aged 25-45 years with acute or convalescent COVID-19.

The chain uses TRBV5-4 and TRBJ1-2, with D possibly TRBD1 on 5 matching bases. The CDR3 has 16 residues. Germline V gene lookup returns CDR1 SGHNT and CDR2 YYREEE (reference sequence). Trimming pared 0 bases from V and 0 bases from J, leaving 12 bases between. This CDR3 is CASSLGGEGANYGYTF. The CDR3 region has the DNA TGTGCCAGCAGCTTGGGAGGGGAGGGAGCTAACTATGGCTACACCTTC.

The gene calls are TRBV12-5 and TRBJ2-1; D might be TRBD2 (5 bases). CDR3 length: 13 residues. V lost 6 bases, J lost 10 bases, and 16 bases lay in between. Germline values: CDR1 LGHNT, CDR2 FRNRAP. DNA of the CDR3: TGTGCTAGTGGCCCTACTAGTTTCGACGAGCAGTTCTTC. It yields the protein CASGPTSFDEQFF.

CDR3 loop: CASSLRASGGHSYEQYF. The CDR3 DNA reads as TGTGCCAGCAGCTTAAGGGCTAGCGGGGGGCACTCCTACGAGCAGTACTTC. The V and J genes are TRBV7-8 and TRBJ2-7; 11 bases are a match to TRBD2. Trimming at V came to 2 bases and at J to 0 bases, leaving 6 bases not matched to a gene. Germline V gives CDR1 SGHVS, CDR2 FQNEAQ. The CDR3 consists of 17 residues.

V usage is TRBV20-1 and J usage is TRBJ2-7; 10 bases are shared with TRBD1. CDR1 is DFQATT and CDR2 is SNEGSKA in the germline V gene (reference sequence). This CDR3 comprises 11 residues. V dropped 4 bases and J dropped 10; count of bases not matched to a gene: 4. The CDR3 DNA reads TGCAGTGCTAAAGGACAGGGGGGACAGTACGTC. Its translation: CSAKGQGGQYV.

The chain recombines TRBV12-3 or TRBV12-4 with TRBJ1-5; D gene ambiguous. V was shortened by 3 bases and J by 6 bases, with 9 bases between the two germline ends. The CDR3 extends over 13 amino acids. CDR3 coding DNA: TGTGCCAGCAGTTTGGCGGCCGGTCAGCCCCAGCATTTT. Residues: CASSLAAGQPQHF.

The rearrangement uses TRBV29-1 and TRBJ1-1, with D perhaps matching TRBD1 (5 bases). The CDR3 has 12 amino acids. The germline V and J ends were trimmed by 6 bases and 3 bases, with 11 bases remaining between them. CDR1 and CDR2 from the germline V gene are SQVTM and ANQGSEA. In DNA, the CDR3 is TGCAGCGTCCAGGGCCAGGACACTGAAGCTTTCTTT. The encoded protein is CSVQGQDTEAFF.

This chain uses TRBV5-1 with TRBJ2-2, with 8 bases aligning to TRBD1. V was clipped by 3 bases and J by 0 bases; unmatched bases: 19. This CDR3 contains 21 residues. Per germline, CDR1 SGHRS and CDR2 YFSETQ. In DNA form, the CDR3 reads TGCGCCAGCAGCTCCGAACTTTCCCCCCGGGACAGGAGGACGAACACCGGGGAGCTGTTTTTT. Amino acids: CASSSELSPRDRRTNTGELFF.

The chain uses TRBV6-5 and TRBJ1-2; the D is unclear. Trimming removed 6 bases at V and 2 bases at J, with 13 bases between. Germline loops: CDR1 MNHEY, CDR2 SVGAGI. The CDR3 contains 14 residues. CDR3 region: CASSYNGPNYGYTF. As DNA, the CDR3 is TGTGCCAGCAGCTACAACGGTCCCAACTATGGCTACACCTTC.

The chain has TRBV3-1 (or the pseudogene TRBV3-2) and TRBJ1-1; the D is unclear. Trimming took off 0 bases at V and 1 base at J, with 6 bases between the two ends. Germline V gene sequence: CDR1 LGHDT, CDR2 YNNKEL (reference sequence). The CDR3 runs to 14 residues. This CDR3 is CASSQDNGNTEAFF. CDR3 coding DNA: TGTGCCAGCAGCCAAGATAACGGGAACACTGAAGCTTTCTTT.

This clone came up a few times. DNA for the CDR3: TGCGCCAGCAGCCCATCAGGGGCCCATAATAATTCACCCCTCCACTTT. It yields the protein CASSPSGAHNNSPLHF. This sequence joins TRBV4-3 and TRBJ1-6, with D maybe TRBD1 (6 bases). Germline CDR1 and CDR2: LGHNA and YSLEER. Trimming removed 4 bases at V and 5 bases at J, with 15 bases between. This CDR3 is 16 amino acids long.

The rearrangement uses TRBV9 and TRBJ2-7; TRBD2 matches at 13 bases. The CDR3 totals 16 residues. The ends lost 0 bases at V and 1 base at J; junction bases unmatched: 1. Germline lookup yields CDR1 SGDLS and CDR2 YYNGEE. CDR3 sequence (DNA): TGTGCCAGCAGCGTAGGGGGACTAGCGGGGTCCTACGAGCAGTACTTC. Its protein is CASSVGGLAGSYEQYF.

The chain combines TRBV3-1 (or the pseudogene TRBV3-2) with TRBJ2-6; D unresolved. The CDR3 totals 16 residues. CDR1 and CDR2 (germline): LGHDT, YNNKEL (reference sequence). Trimming cost V 2 bases and J 1 base, with 9 bases left between them. The CDR3 DNA follows: TGTGCCAGCAGCCAACGGAGTCCTTCTGGGGCCAACGTCCTGACTTTC. Its protein is CASSQRSPSGANVLTF.

This chain links TRBV9 with TRBJ1-4, with TRBD1 matching over 8 bases. Trimming at V came to 6 bases and at J to 10 bases, leaving 8 bases not matched to a gene. Germline V gene sequence: CDR1 SGDLS, CDR2 YYNGEE. This CDR3 comprises 13 residues. The DNA of the CDR3 is TGTGCCAGCACCCTAGGACAGGGCGGAAAACTGTTTTTT. It encodes CASTLGQGGKLFF.